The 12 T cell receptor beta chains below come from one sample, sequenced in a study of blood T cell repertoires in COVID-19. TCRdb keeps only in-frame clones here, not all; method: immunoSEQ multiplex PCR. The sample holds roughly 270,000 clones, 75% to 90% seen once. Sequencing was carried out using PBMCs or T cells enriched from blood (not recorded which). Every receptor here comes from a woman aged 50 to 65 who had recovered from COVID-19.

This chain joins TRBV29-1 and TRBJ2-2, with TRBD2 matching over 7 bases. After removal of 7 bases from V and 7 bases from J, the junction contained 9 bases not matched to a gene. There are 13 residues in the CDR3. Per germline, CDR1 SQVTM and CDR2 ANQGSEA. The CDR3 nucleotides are TGCAGCGCTGGACTAGTTGAGGGCGGGGAGCTGTTTTTT. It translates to CSAGLVEGGELFF.

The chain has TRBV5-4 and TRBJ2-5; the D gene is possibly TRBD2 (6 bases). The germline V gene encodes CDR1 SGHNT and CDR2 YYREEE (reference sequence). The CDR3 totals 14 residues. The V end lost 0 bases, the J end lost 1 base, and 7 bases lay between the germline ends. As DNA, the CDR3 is TGTGCCAGCAGCTTGGGGGGGGTCCAAGAGACCCAGTACTTC. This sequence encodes CASSLGGVQETQYF.

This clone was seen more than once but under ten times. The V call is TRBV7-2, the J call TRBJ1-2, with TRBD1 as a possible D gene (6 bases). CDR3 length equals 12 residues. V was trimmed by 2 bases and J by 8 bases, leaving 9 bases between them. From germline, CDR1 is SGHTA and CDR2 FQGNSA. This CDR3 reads CASSLPGEGYTF. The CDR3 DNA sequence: TGTGCCAGCAGCTTACCAGGGGAAGGCTACACCTTC.

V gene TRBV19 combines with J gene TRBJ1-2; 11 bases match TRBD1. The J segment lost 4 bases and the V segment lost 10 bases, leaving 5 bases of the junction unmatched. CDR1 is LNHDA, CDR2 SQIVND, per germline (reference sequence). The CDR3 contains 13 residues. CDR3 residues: CATRDRGGYGYTF. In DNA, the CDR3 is TGTGCCACCCGGGACAGGGGGGGCTATGGCTACACCTTC.

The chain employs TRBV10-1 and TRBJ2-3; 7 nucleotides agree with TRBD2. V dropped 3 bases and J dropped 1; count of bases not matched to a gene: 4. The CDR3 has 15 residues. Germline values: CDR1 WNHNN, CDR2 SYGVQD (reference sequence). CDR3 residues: CASSDPAGRTDTQYF. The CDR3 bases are TGCGCCAGCAGTGACCCAGCGGGGCGCACAGATACGCAGTATTTT.

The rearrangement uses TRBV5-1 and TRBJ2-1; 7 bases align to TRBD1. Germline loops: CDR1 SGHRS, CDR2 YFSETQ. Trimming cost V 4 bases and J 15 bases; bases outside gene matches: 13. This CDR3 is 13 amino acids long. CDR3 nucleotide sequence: TGCGCCAGCAGCGACCCAGACAGGGACGTTTGGTTCTTC. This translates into CASSDPDRDVWFF.

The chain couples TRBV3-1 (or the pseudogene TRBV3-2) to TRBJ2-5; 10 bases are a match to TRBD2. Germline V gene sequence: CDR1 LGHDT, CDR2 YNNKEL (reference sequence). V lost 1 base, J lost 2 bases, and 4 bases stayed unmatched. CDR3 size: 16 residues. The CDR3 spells CASSQGSSGSQETQYF. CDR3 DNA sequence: TGTGCCAGCAGCCAAGGGTCTAGCGGGAGTCAAGAGACCCAGTACTTC.

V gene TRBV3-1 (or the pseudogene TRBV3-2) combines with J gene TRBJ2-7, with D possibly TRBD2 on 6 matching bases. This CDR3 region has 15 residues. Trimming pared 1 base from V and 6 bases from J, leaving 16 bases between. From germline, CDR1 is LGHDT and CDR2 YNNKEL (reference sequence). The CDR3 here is CASSQGRGALGEQYF. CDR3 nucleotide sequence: TGTGCCAGCAGCCAAGGGCGCGGGGCCCTAGGCGAGCAGTACTTC.

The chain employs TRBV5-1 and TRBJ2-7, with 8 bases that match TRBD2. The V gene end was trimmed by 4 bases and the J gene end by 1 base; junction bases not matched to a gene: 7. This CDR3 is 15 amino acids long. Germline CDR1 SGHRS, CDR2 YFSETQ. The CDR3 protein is CASSPGGAGSYEQYF. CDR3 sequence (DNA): TGCGCCAGCAGCCCGGGGGGGGCAGGGTCCTACGAGCAGTACTTC. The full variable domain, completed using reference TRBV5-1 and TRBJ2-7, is KAGVTQTPRYLIKTRGQQVTLSCSPISGHRSVSWYQQTPGQGLQFLFEYFSETQRNKGNFPGRFSGRQFSNSRSEMNVSTLELGDSALYLCASSPGGAGSYEQYFGPGTRLTVT.

In DNA form, the CDR3 reads TGTGCCTGGAGTGTTTGGCAGGGCGGCTATGGCTACACCTTC. Translating gives CAWSVWQGGYGYTF. The chain uses TRBV30 and TRBJ1-2, with a tentative D call TRBD1 (5 bases). Germline V gene data show CDR1 as GTSNPN and CDR2 as SVGIG (reference sequence). Trimming took off 0 bases at V and 4 bases at J, with 12 bases between the two ends. CDR3 size: 14 residues.

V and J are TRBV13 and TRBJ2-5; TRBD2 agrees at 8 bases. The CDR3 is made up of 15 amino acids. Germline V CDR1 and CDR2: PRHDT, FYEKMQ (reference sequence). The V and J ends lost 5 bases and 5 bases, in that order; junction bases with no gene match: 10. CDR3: CASSIDTSGRETQYF. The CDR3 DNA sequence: TGTGCCAGCAGCATCGATACTAGCGGCCGGGAGACCCAGTACTTC. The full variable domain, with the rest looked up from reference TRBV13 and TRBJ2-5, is AAGVIQSPRHLIKEKRETATLKCYPIPRHDTVYWYQQGPGQDPQFLISFYEKMQSDKGSIPDRFSAQQFSDYHSELNMSSLELGDSALYFCASSIDTSGRETQYFGPGTRLLVL.

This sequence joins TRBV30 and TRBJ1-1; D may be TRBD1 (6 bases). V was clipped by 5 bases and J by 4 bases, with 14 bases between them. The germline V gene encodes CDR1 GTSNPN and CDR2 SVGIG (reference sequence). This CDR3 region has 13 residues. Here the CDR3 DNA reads TGTGCCTGGGGGGGGGCAGGAGGCACTGAAGCTTTCTTT. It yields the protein CAWGGAGGTEAFF. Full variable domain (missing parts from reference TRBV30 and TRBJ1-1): SQTIHQWPATLVQPVGSPLSLECTVEGTSNPNLYWYRQAAGRGLQLLFYSVGIGQISSEVPQNLSASRPQDRQFILSSKKLLLSDSGFYLCAWGGAGGTEAFFGQGTRLTVV.